This T cell receptor (beta chain) was retrieved from a study of cytomegalovirus exposure and HLA in healthy donors. Study-level background: A later analysis reported the same platform for the 90 to 150 validation repertoires and the roughly 630 first-cohort repertoires.

Method: immunoSEQ multiplex PCR; TCRdb's copy keeps in-frame clones and lacks some. The sample has 200,000 to 250,000 clones; 83% are singletons. Study results and caveats: CMV antigen specificity of three CMV-associated chains was confirmed in vitro. Accounts indicate the classifier identified cytomegalovirus status with strong specificity and sensitivity.

Germline V gene lookup returns CDR1 MRHNA and CDR2 SNTAGT. CDR3 length: 16 amino acids. The junction had 14 bases not matched to a gene; V was cut back by 6 bases and J by 5 bases. In the case of this clone: The antigen is not known.

V gene TRBV6-4 combines with J gene TRBJ2-7; 9 nucleotides match TRBD2. Sample: PBMCs. This TCR was sampled from a woman aged 18-29 years in good health and CMV-seronegative. The CDR3 sequence: CASREGLAPSSHEQYF. CDR3 DNA sequence: TGTGCCAGCAGAGAGGGACTAGCTCCATCCTCTCACGAGCAGTACTTC.